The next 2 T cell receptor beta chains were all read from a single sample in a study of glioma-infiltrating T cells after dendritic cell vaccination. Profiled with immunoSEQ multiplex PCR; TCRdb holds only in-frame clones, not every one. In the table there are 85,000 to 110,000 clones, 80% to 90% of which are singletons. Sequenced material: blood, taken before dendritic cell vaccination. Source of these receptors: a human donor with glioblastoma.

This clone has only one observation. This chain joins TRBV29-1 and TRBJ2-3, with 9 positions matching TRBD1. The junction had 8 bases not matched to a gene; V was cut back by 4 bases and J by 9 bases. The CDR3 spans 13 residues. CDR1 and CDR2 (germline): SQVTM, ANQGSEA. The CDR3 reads CSVVGTGRDTQYF. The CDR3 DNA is TGCAGCGTTGTCGGGACAGGGCGGGACACGCAGTATTTT.

The CDR3 sequence: CASSLFGGVENTEAFF. CDR3 nucleotides: TGCGCCAGCAGCTTGTTTGGAGGGGTGGAGAACACTGAAGCTTTCTTT. The gene calls are TRBV5-1 and TRBJ1-1; D is possibly TRBD1 (5 bases). Germline assignment: CDR1 SGHRS and CDR2 YFSETQ. The CDR3 contains 16 residues. V lost 1 base and J 1 base, leaving 14 bases between the germline ends.